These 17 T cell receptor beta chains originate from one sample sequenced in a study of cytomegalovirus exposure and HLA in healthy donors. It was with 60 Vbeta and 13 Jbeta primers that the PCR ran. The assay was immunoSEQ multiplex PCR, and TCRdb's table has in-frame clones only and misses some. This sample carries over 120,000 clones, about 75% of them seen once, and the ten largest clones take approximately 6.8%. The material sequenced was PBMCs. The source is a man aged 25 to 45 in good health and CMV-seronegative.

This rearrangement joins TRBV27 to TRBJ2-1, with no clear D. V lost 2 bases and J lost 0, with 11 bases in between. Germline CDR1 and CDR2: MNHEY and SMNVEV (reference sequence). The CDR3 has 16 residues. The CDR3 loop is CASSLSRLGSYNEQFF. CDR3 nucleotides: TGTGCCAGCAGTTTAAGCCGGCTAGGCTCCTACAATGAGCAGTTCTTC.

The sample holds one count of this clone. CDR3 nucleotide sequence: TGTGCCAGCAGCTCCGCCTCACAGTACACCGGGGAGCTGTTTTTT. This sequence encodes CASSSASQYTGELFF. The chain links TRBV7-9 to TRBJ2-2; D is unclear. V lost 4 bases, J lost 3 bases, and 12 bases lay in between. Germline CDR1 SEHNR, CDR2 FQNEAQ (reference sequence). The CDR3 extends over 15 amino acids.

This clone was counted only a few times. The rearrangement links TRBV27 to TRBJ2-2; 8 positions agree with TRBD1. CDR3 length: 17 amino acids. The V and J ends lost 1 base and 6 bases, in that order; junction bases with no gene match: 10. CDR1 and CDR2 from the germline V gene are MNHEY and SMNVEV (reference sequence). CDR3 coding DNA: TGTGCCAGCAGTTTATTGTTGGGAGCCAGGGGGCCCGGGGAGCTGTTTTTT. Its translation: CASSLLLGARGPGELFF.

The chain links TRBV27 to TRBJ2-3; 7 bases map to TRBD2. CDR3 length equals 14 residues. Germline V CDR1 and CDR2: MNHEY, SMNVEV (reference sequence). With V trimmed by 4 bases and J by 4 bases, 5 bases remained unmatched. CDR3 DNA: TGTGCCAGCAGTTCGAGCGGGGACTCAGATACGCAGTATTTT. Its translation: CASSSSGDSDTQYF.

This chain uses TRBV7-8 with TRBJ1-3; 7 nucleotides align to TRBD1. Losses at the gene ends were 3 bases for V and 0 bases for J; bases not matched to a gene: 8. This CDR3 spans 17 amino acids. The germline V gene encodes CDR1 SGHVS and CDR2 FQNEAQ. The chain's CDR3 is CASSFNRGPGSGNTIYF. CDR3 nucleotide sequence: TGTGCCAGCAGCTTTAACAGGGGCCCCGGCTCTGGAAACACCATATATTTT.

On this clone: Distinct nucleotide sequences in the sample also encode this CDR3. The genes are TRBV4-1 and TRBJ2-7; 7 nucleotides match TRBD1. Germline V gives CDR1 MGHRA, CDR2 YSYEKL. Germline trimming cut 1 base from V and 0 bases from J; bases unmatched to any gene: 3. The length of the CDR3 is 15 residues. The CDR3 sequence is CASSQGQGSSYEQYF. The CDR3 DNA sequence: TGCGCCAGCAGCCAAGGACAGGGAAGCTCCTACGAGCAGTACTTC.

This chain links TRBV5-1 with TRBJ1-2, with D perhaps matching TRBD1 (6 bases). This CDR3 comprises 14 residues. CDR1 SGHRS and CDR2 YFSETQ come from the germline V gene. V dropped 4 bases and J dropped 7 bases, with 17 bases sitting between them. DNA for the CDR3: TGCGCCAGCAGCGGAAAAACAGGGAACGCTGGCTACACCTTC. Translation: CASSGKTGNAGYTF.

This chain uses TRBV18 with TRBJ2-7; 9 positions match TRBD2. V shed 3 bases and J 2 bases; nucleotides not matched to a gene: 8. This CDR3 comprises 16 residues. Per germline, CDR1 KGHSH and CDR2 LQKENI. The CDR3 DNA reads TGTGCCAGCTCACCGACTCGACTAGCGGAAACCTACGAGCAGTACTTC. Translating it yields CASSPTRLAETYEQYF.

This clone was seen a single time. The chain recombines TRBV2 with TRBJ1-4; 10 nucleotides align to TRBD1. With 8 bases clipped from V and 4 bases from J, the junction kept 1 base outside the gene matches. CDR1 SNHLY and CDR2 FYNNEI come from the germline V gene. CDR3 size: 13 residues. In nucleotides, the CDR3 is TGTGCCAGCGGGGACAGGGGTAATGAAAAACTGTTTTTT. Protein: CASGDRGNEKLFF.

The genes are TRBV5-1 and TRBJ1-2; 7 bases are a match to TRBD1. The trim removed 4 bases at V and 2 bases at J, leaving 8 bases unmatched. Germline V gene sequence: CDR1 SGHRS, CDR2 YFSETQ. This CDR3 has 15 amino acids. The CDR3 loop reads CASSHRTGLNYGYTF. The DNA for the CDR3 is TGCGCCAGCAGCCATAGGACAGGATTGAACTATGGCTACACCTTC.

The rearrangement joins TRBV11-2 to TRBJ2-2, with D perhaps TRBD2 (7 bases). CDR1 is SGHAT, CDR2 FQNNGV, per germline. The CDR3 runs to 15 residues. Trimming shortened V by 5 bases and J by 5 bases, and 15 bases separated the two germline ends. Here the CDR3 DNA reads TGTGCCAGCAGCCCCGGGGGGCCGATGACCGGGGAGCTGTTTTTT. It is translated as CASSPGGPMTGELFF.

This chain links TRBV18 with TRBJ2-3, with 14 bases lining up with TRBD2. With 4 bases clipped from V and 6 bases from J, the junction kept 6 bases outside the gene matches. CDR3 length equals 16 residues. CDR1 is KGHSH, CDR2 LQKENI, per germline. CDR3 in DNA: TGTGCCAGCTCACTGCCGACTAGCGGGAGGGAGGATACGCAGTATTTT. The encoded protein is CASSLPTSGREDTQYF.

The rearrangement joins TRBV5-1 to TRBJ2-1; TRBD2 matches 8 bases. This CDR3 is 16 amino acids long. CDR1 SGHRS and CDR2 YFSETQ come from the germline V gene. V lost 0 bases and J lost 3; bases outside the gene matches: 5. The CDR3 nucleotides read TGCGCCAGCAGCTTGGGAGGCGGGGGGCTCTACAATGAGCAGTTCTTC. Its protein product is CASSLGGGGLYNEQFF.

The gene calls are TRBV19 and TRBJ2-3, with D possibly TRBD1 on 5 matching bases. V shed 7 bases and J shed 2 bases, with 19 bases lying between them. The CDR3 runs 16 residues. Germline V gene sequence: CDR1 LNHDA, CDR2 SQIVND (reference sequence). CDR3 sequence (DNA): TGTGCCAGTACCAGCCCCGGAGACAGCTCCACAGATACGCAGTATTTT. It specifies CASTSPGDSSTDTQYF.

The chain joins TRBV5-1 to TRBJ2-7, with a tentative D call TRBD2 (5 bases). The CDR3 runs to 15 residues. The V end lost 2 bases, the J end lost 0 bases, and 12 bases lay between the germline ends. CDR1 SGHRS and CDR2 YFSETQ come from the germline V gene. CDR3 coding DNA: TGCGCCAGCAGCTTAGGACTCAAGAGCTCCTACGAGCAGTACTTC. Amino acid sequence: CASSLGLKSSYEQYF.

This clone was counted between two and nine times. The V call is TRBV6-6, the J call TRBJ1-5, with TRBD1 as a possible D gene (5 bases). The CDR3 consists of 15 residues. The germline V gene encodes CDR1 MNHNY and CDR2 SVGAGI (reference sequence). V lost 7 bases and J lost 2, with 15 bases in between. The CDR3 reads CASTRVGPGNQPQHF. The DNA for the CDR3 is TGTGCCAGCACCAGGGTGGGGCCGGGCAATCAGCCCCAGCATTTT.

The CDR3 DNA sequence: TGTGCCAGCAGCTTAGCGTGGGTTCCAAACACAGGTTGGAATCAGCCCCAGCATTTT. It yields the protein CASSLAWVPNTGWNQPQHF. The chain links TRBV7-8 to TRBJ1-5, with D perhaps matching TRBD1 (5 bases). V lost 0 bases and J 4 bases, leaving 22 bases between the germline ends. The CDR3 covers 19 residues. CDR1 is SGHVS and CDR2 is FQNEAQ in the germline V gene.